One sample yielded the 28 T cell receptor beta chains listed below, sequenced in a study of T cells in Graves' hyperthyroidism and ophthalmopathy. Regions amplified from RNA transcripts were the TCR beta CDR3 regions. The study used the HTBI primer set for a first-round RT-PCR of the TCR CDR3. TCRdb recomputed calls from the multiplex PCR reads with MiXCR, one row per CDR3 protein. This table has hundreds of thousands of distinct CDR3 sequences, 14% to 15% appearing once. The sequenced sample consisted of blood. Receptors were obtained from a man younger than 30 with Graves' ophthalmopathy.

This clonotype was observed many times. This chain connects TRBV3-1 to TRBJ2-3; 11 bases fit TRBD1. Looked up from germline, CDR1 is LGHDT and CDR2 is YNNKEL (reference sequence). The V gene end was trimmed by 5 bases and the J gene end by 4 bases; junction bases not matched to a gene: 5. The CDR3 is 15 residues long. In nucleotides, the CDR3 is TGTGCCAGCAGCATGCGGACAGGGGGCGCAGATACGCAGTATTTT. It specifies CASSMRTGGADTQYF.

With respect to this clonotype: This may be a read error, as it is one base from a much larger clone. V usage is TRBV5-1 and J usage is TRBJ2-3; tentative D call: TRBD2 (5 bases). CDR1 is SGHRS, CDR2 YFSETQ, per germline. The V gene lost 3 bases and the J gene lost 2 bases, with 13 bases spanning the gap. CDR3 length: 15 amino acids. CDR3 in DNA: TGCGCCAGCAGCTACCTAACGGGGAACACAGATACGCAGTATTTT. This sequence encodes CASSYLTGNTDTQYF.

This clonotype was counted only a few times. V is TRBV13 and J is TRBJ2-2, with TRBD2 identical over 14 bases. CDR1 is PRHDT, CDR2 FYEKMQ, per germline (reference sequence). V trimming: 3 bases; J trimming: 5 bases; junction bases outside the gene matches: 8. The CDR3 runs to 18 residues. The CDR3 region has the DNA TGTGCCAGCAGCTTGGGCCTAGGACTAGCGGGAGGAACCGGGGAGCTGTTTTTT. Residues: CASSLGLGLAGGTGELFF.

This clonotype came up many times. The CDR3: CAISLGNEQFF. As DNA, the CDR3 is TGTGCCATCAGCTTGGGGAATGAGCAGTTCTTC. The V and J genes are TRBV10-3 and TRBJ2-1, with D unresolved. The CDR3 totals 11 residues. CDR1 and CDR2 from the germline V gene are ENHRY and SYGVKD. V dropped 6 bases and J dropped 7 bases, with 7 bases sitting between them.

Ten or more counts support this clonotype. This chain links TRBV11-2 with TRBJ2-1; D gene uncertain. The CDR3 runs 15 residues. The V gene lost 0 bases and the J gene lost 3 bases, with 9 bases spanning the gap. The germline V gene encodes CDR1 SGHAT and CDR2 FQNNGV. CDR3 bases: TGTGCCAGCAGCTTAGAAATCGGCATCTACAATGAGCAGTTCTTC. Protein: CASSLEIGIYNEQFF. Variable domain in full (rest from reference TRBV11-2 and TRBJ2-1): EAGVAQSPRYKIIEKRQSVAFWCNPISGHATLYWYQQILGQGPKLLIQFQNNGVVDDSQLPKDRFSAERLKGVDSTLKIQPAKLEDSAVYLCASSLEIGIYNEQFFGPGTRLTVL.

The chain is built from TRBV6-1 and TRBJ1-2; 10 bases agree with TRBD1. CDR3 length: 15 amino acids. The V gene's germline CDR1 is MNHNS and CDR2 SASEGT. The J segment lost 4 bases and the V segment lost 2 bases, leaving 4 bases of the junction unmatched. CDR3 residues: CASSESRTGGYGYTF. The CDR3 DNA is TGTGCCAGCAGTGAATCCCGGACAGGGGGCTATGGCTACACCTTC.

This clonotype has only a few counts. V and J are TRBV29-1 and TRBJ2-2; D unclear. Germline assignment: CDR1 SQVTM and CDR2 ANQGSEA. The V and J ends lost 1 base and 4 bases respectively, with 7 bases between them. This CDR3 spans 13 amino acids. The CDR3 loop is CSVEAPGTGELFF. CDR3 nucleotides: TGCAGCGTTGAAGCCCCGGGCACCGGGGAGCTGTTTTTT.

This clonotype was seen at least ten times. The chain couples TRBV12-3 or TRBV12-4 to TRBJ2-3; 7 bases line up with TRBD2. CDR3 length: 16 amino acids. Losses at the gene ends were 10 bases for V and 0 bases for J; bases not matched to a gene: 13. The CDR3 reads CAIRLAGRGSTDTQYF. CDR3 nucleotides: TGTGCCATACGTCTTGCTGGGCGGGGGAGCACAGATACGCAGTATTTT.

Regarding this clonotype: A much larger clonotype is one base distant, so this may be a read error. The chain carries TRBV6-1 and TRBJ2-7, with 9 bases matching TRBD1. The germline V gene has CDR1 MNHNS and CDR2 SASEGT. The CDR3 consists of 11 residues. CDR3 region: CAVQGAYERYF. The CDR3 DNA reads as TGTGCCGTACAGGGGGCCTACGAGCGGTACTTC.

This chain uses TRBV2 with TRBJ2-1, with a tentative D call TRBD2 (6 bases). The V end was cut by 7 bases, the J end by 2 bases, with 15 bases between. Germline V CDR1 and CDR2: SNHLY, FYNNEI. This CDR3 spans 15 amino acids. CDR3 in DNA: TGTGCCAGCAAGGACCGGGGAGGTCCCTACAATGAGCAGTTCTTC. Its translation is CASKDRGGPYNEQFF.

The table lists this clonotype with many counts. The V call is TRBV5-1, the J call TRBJ2-7; no definite D call. CDR1 is SGHRS, CDR2 YFSETQ, per germline. CDR3 length: 15 amino acids. Trimming took 0 bases from V and 0 from J, leaving 10 bases between them. CDR3 sequence (DNA): TGCGCCAGCAGCTTGGATCTCGGCAGCTCCTACGAGCAGTACTTC. Encoded protein: CASSLDLGSSYEQYF.

At least ten counts were recorded for this clonotype. The V call is TRBV12-3 or TRBV12-4, the J call TRBJ2-3; TRBD2 aligns across 10 bases. CDR3 size: 15 residues. J lost 4 bases, V lost 5 bases, and 6 bases had no gene match. CDR3 amino acids: CASSASGREADTQYF. CDR3 in DNA: TGTGCCAGCAGTGCCAGCGGGAGGGAGGCAGATACGCAGTATTTT.

This clonotype was counted at least ten times. The chain recombines TRBV5-1 with TRBJ1-2; no definite D call. The V gene's germline CDR1 is SGHRS and CDR2 YFSETQ. CDR3 size: 13 residues. V lost 0 bases to trimming and J lost 2 bases, with 5 bases between them. CDR3 loop: CASSLDENYGYTF. The CDR3 nucleotides are TGCGCCAGCAGCTTGGATGAGAACTATGGCTACACCTTC.

The rearrangement joins TRBV6-1 to TRBJ2-1, with 7 bases matching TRBD2. Germline V gives CDR1 MNHNS, CDR2 SASEGT. V gave up 3 bases and J gave up 3 bases; unmatched junction bases: 14. The CDR3 sequence is 18 residues long. The chain's CDR3 is CASSDRRGAREYYNEQFF. In DNA form, the CDR3 reads TGTGCCAGCAGTGATAGGCGGGGCGCGCGGGAGTACTACAATGAGCAGTTCTTC.

This clonotype was seen at least ten times. The CDR3 DNA follows: TGTGCCAGCAGCCGTGCCGGGACAGGGTCTGAAAAACTGTTTTTT. As protein: CASSRAGTGSEKLFF. The chain couples TRBV3-1 to TRBJ1-4, with 9 bases identical to TRBD1. V was clipped by 4 bases and J by 7 bases; unmatched bases: 7. The CDR3 runs to 15 residues. Germline loops: CDR1 LGHDT, CDR2 YNNKEL (reference sequence).

This clonotype was recorded many times. The chain uses TRBV12-3 or TRBV12-4 and TRBJ2-1; 7 nucleotides align to TRBD2. The CDR3 has 14 amino acids. After removal of 7 bases from V and 7 bases from J, the junction contained 10 bases not matched to a gene. The DNA of the CDR3 is TGTGCCAGCACCGTCCGATGGCGGGAGAATGAGCAGTTCTTC. Translating gives CASTVRWRENEQFF.

This chain joins TRBV5-4 and TRBJ1-2, with D unresolved. V was clipped by 2 bases and J by 6 bases, with 14 bases between them. The CDR3 contains 14 residues. Per the germline V gene, CDR1 is SGHNT and CDR2 is YYREEE (reference sequence). The CDR3 sequence: CASSFPGGVHGYTF. Written as DNA, the CDR3 is TGTGCCAGCAGCTTCCCGGGAGGTGTCCATGGCTACACCTTC.

Many counts were recorded for this clonotype. The CDR3 here is CASSQVTSRRIQYF. The CDR3 region has the DNA TGTGCCAGCAGCCAAGTGACTTCGAGGCGCATTCAGTACTTC. This chain connects TRBV3-1 to TRBJ2-4; D ambiguous. CDR3 length equals 14 residues. Germline V gives CDR1 LGHDT, CDR2 YNNKEL (reference sequence). Trimming stripped 1 base from V and 9 bases from J, with 13 bases between.

This clonotype has a count of ten or more. This chain links TRBV29-1 with TRBJ2-7, with TRBD1 identical over 9 bases. Germline trimming cut 4 bases from V and 2 bases from J; bases unmatched to any gene: 6. Germline V CDR1 and CDR2: SQVTM, ANQGSEA. This CDR3 has 14 amino acids. The CDR3 DNA is TGCAGCGTTGCCACAGGGGGCCTCACCTACGAGCAGTACTTC. It encodes CSVATGGLTYEQYF.

The sample holds many counts of this clonotype. V is TRBV7-9 and J is TRBJ2-1; 8 bases are a match to TRBD2. Trimming at V came to 3 bases and at J to 9 bases, leaving 13 bases not matched to a gene. The CDR3 contains 16 residues. Germline assignment: CDR1 SEHNR and CDR2 FQNEAQ (reference sequence). The CDR3 reads CASSFFSSAGDGEQFF. DNA of the CDR3: TGTGCCAGCAGCTTTTTCTCTTCAGCGGGAGACGGTGAGCAGTTCTTC.

The chain joins TRBV7-2 to TRBJ2-1; D possibly corresponds to TRBD2 (5 bases). V lost 5 bases to trimming and J lost 1 base, with 9 bases between them. CDR1 and CDR2 from the germline V gene are SGHTA and FQGNSA. The CDR3 extends over 14 amino acids. The CDR3 nucleotides read TGTGCCAGCAGCCCCCCGGGGTCCTACAATGAGCAGTTCTTC. It is translated as CASSPPGSYNEQFF.

Ten or more counts support this clonotype. The rearrangement links TRBV4-2 to TRBJ2-7, with D possibly being TRBD1 (6 bases). The CDR3 loop spans 19 amino acids. Per the germline V gene, CDR1 is LGHNA and CDR2 is YNFKEQ. Trimming took off 2 bases at V and 6 bases at J, with 29 bases between the two ends. The CDR3 DNA is TGTGCCAGCAGCCAAAACCCCCAAGGAGACGGTCTCAGGGGAAGCGAGCAGTACTTC. Its translation: CASSQNPQGDGLRGSEQYF.

V usage is TRBV6-1 and J usage is TRBJ2-3; D remains unclear. The CDR3 is 15 amino acids. Germline V gives CDR1 MNHNS, CDR2 SASEGT. The V end was cut by 5 bases, the J end by 0 bases, with 12 bases between. CDR3 DNA sequence: TGTGCCAGCAGTTCTACCCCTCTGAGCACAGATACGCAGTATTTT. The encoded protein is CASSSTPLSTDTQYF.

The sample holds a few counts of this clonotype. The chain carries TRBV5-1 and TRBJ1-2; no firm D call. CDR3 length: 13 residues. The V and J ends lost 0 bases and 9 bases respectively, with 12 bases between them. Germline CDR1 is SGHRS and CDR2 is YFSETQ. The CDR3, as DNA: TGCGCCAGCAGCTTGGCCGGGAAGTCGAGCTACACCTTC. It codes for CASSLAGKSSYTF.

This clonotype was counted at least ten times. This CDR3 is CASSEGQGNTEAFF. The CDR3 DNA sequence: TGTGCCAGCAGTGAAGGACAGGGAAACACTGAAGCTTTCTTT. The chain employs TRBV6-1 and TRBJ1-1; 7 bases align to TRBD1. J was trimmed by 2 bases and V by 1 base; bases with no gene match: 1. The CDR3 runs 14 residues. Per the germline V gene, CDR1 is MNHNS and CDR2 is SASEGT.

The V call is TRBV7-6, the J call TRBJ2-6; D unclear. Germline CDR1 SGHVS, CDR2 FNYEAQ. This CDR3 contains 17 residues. V dropped 5 bases and J dropped 0 bases, with 14 bases sitting between them. As DNA, the CDR3 is TGTGCCAGCAGCCCCCGACTGAGCTACTCTGGGGCCAACGTCCTGACTTTC. Its translation: CASSPRLSYSGANVLTF. The full variable domain, rest sourced from reference TRBV7-6 and TRBJ2-6, is GAGVSQSPRYKVTKRGQDVALRCDPISGHVSLYWYRQALGQGPEFLTYFNYEAQQDKSGLPNDRFSAERPEGSISTLTIQRTEQRDSAMYRCASSPRLSYSGANVLTFGAGSRLTVL.

This clonotype has at least ten counts. This sequence joins TRBV6-1 and TRBJ1-2, with TRBD1 matching 7 bases. Germline V lookup: CDR1 MNHNS, CDR2 SASEGT. V dropped 5 bases and J dropped 5; count of bases not matched to a gene: 5. The CDR3 extends over 13 amino acids. The CDR3 coding sequence is TGTGCCAGCAGTACAAGGACAGGATATGGCTACACCTTC. Its translation: CASSTRTGYGYTF.

This clonotype appeared many times. The V call is TRBV11-3, the J call TRBJ2-1; 8 bases map to TRBD2. The V and J ends lost 5 bases and 10 bases, in that order; junction bases with no gene match: 7. The CDR3 loop spans 13 amino acids. Germline V CDR1 and CDR2: SGHNT, YENEEA. This CDR3 is CASSPSVAGEQFF. The DNA of the CDR3 is TGTGCCAGCAGCCCAAGCGTAGCGGGGGAGCAGTTCTTC.